Presented here are 16 T cell receptor beta chains from one specimen sequenced in a study of T cell changes during pregnancy in multiple sclerosis (dated by TCRdb to about 2019). The method was the immunoSEQ multiplex PCR assay. The clones in this table, taken by TCRdb from immuneACCESS, are in-frame only. Not every clone is retained; where verified, under half of the shortfall comes from an unresolved V gene, and the cause of the rest is unknown. Counted in this sample were some 20,000 clones; approximately 90% of them appeared once. The ten largest clones add up to about 5.3% of the sample. The starting material was CD8+ T cells from peripheral blood mononuclear cells, obtained in the second trimester of pregnancy. These receptors were taken from a female donor in good health, enrolled as a control in a pregnancy study.

The J gene is TRBJ2-5, the V gene TRBV27; maybe TRBD2 (6 bases). V lost 5 bases to trimming and J lost 6 bases, with 19 bases between them. This CDR3 region has 15 residues. Germline-derived CDR1 and CDR2 are MNHEY and SMNVEV (reference sequence). The CDR3 region is CASSTRGNWEQTQYF. The CDR3 DNA is TGTGCCAGCAGTACCCGGGGGAACTGGGAACAGACCCAGTACTTC.

V usage is TRBV7-8 and J usage is TRBJ1-2, with 9 bases aligning to TRBD1. Losses at the gene ends were 2 bases for V and 4 bases for J; bases not matched to a gene: 11. Germline V gene data show CDR1 as SGHVS and CDR2 as FQNEAQ. The CDR3 extends over 17 amino acids. The CDR3: CASSLSIGTGRLYGYTF. For the CDR3, the DNA is TGTGCCAGCAGCTTATCCATAGGGACAGGGAGACTCTATGGCTACACCTTC.

The chain has TRBV28 and TRBJ1-5; 10 nucleotides agree with TRBD1. This CDR3 has 17 amino acids. The junction had 10 bases not matched to a gene; V was cut back by 2 bases and J by 6 bases. Germline V gene sequence: CDR1 MDHEN, CDR2 SYDVKM. The DNA for the CDR3 is TGTGCCAGCAGTTTAGGGACAGGGGCGGTTGTGGCTCAGCCCCAGCATTTT. It is translated as CASSLGTGAVVAQPQHF.

The genes are TRBV27 and TRBJ1-1; the D gene is possibly TRBD1 (6 bases). Trimming removed 3 bases at V and 4 bases at J, with 12 bases between. This CDR3 is 14 amino acids long. Per the germline V gene, CDR1 is MNHEY and CDR2 is SMNVEV (reference sequence). The DNA for the CDR3 is TGTGCCAGCAGTTTGTACAGGGTACCCACTGAAGCTTTCTTT. Encoded protein: CASSLYRVPTEAFF.

The V call is TRBV4-3, the J call TRBJ2-1, with D perhaps matching TRBD2 (5 bases). The CDR3 is 17 residues long. With 0 bases removed from V and 6 bases from J, the gap between germline ends came to 18 bases. CDR1 LGHNA and CDR2 YSLEER come from the germline V gene. The CDR3 DNA reads as TGCGCCAGCAGCCAAGATCGGGCTAGCATGAGTTTCAATGAGCAGTTCTTC. This translates into CASSQDRASMSFNEQFF.

The genes are TRBV11-2 and TRBJ1-2; D is possibly TRBD1 (5 bases). The germline V and J ends were trimmed by 4 bases and 4 bases, with 28 bases remaining between them. The CDR3 is 19 residues long. Per germline, CDR1 SGHAT and CDR2 FQNNGV. In DNA, the CDR3 is TGTGCCAGCAGCTCACCCTTAGGACAATACAGCTCGGTCGGCTATGGCTACACCTTC. Translation gives CASSSPLGQYSSVGYGYTF.

The chain has TRBV6-1 and TRBJ2-7, with TRBD1 matching over 7 bases. Germline-derived CDR1 and CDR2 are MNHNS and SASEGT. Trimming at V came to 5 bases and at J to 5 bases, leaving 9 bases not matched to a gene. The CDR3 is made up of 14 amino acids. The CDR3 loop is CASSTPGQSHEQYF. CDR3 nucleotide sequence: TGTGCCAGCAGTACTCCGGGACAGTCCCACGAGCAGTACTTC.

This clone was counted only a few times. The CDR3 is CASSVAGGGNTGELFF. The CDR3, as DNA: TGTGCCAGCAGTGTAGCGGGAGGCGGGAACACCGGGGAGCTGTTTTTT. The rearrangement links TRBV6-4 to TRBJ2-2, with TRBD2 matching over 10 bases. The junction had 3 bases not matched to a gene; V was cut back by 4 bases and J by 1 base. This CDR3 region has 16 residues. Germline V gene lookup returns CDR1 MRHNA and CDR2 SNTAGT.

The J gene is TRBJ2-7, the V gene TRBV9, with 14 bases that match TRBD2. The V segment lost 5 bases and the J segment 5 bases; nucleotides outside the gene matches: 9. CDR3 length: 16 amino acids. Per the germline V gene, CDR1 is SGDLS and CDR2 is YYNGEE. This CDR3 reads CASRSGRTSGRNEQYF. The CDR3 DNA is TGTGCCAGCAGATCAGGCCGGACTAGCGGGAGGAACGAGCAGTACTTC.

This sequence joins TRBV28 and TRBJ1-5; D possibly corresponds to TRBD1 (5 bases). Germline assignment: CDR1 MDHEN and CDR2 SYDVKM. The CDR3 runs to 12 residues. With 10 bases removed from V and 2 bases from J, the gap between germline ends came to 9 bases. CDR3 amino acids: CATGVGNQPQHF. The CDR3 bases are TGTGCCACGGGGGTTGGCAATCAGCCCCAGCATTTT.

This chain joins TRBV6-1 and TRBJ2-1; 8 positions match TRBD2. Germline V lookup: CDR1 MNHNS, CDR2 SASEGT. There are 15 residues in the CDR3. V dropped 2 bases and J dropped 6; count of bases not matched to a gene: 6. CDR3 protein: CASSERLAGFNEQFF. The DNA for the CDR3 is TGTGCCAGCAGTGAACGGCTAGCGGGCTTCAATGAGCAGTTCTTC.

V gene TRBV7-8 combines with J gene TRBJ2-7, with 11 nucleotides matching TRBD1. This CDR3 has 15 amino acids. J lost 5 bases, V lost 4 bases, and 7 bases had no gene match. Germline V gene lookup returns CDR1 SGHVS and CDR2 FQNEAQ. In DNA form, the CDR3 reads TGTGCCAGCAGCTCCGGGACAGGGGGAAGGAACGAGCAGTACTTC. It translates to CASSSGTGGRNEQYF.

This clone came up a few times. This sequence joins TRBV2 and TRBJ1-1; no clear D. CDR1 and CDR2 (germline): SNHLY, FYNNEI. This CDR3 comprises 12 residues. Trimming stripped 6 bases from V and 4 bases from J, with 9 bases between. The CDR3 nucleotides read TGTGCCAGCAGGGTGGGAGGCACTGAAGCTTTCTTT. Its translation is CASRVGGTEAFF.

The CDR3 here is CASSLGLAWETQYF. CDR3 bases: TGTGCCAGCAGTTTAGGACTAGCTTGGGAGACCCAGTACTTC. This chain connects TRBV28 to TRBJ2-5, with 8 bases identical to TRBD2. Germline assignment: CDR1 MDHEN and CDR2 SYDVKM. The V and J ends lost 2 bases and 5 bases, in that order; junction bases with no gene match: 4. The CDR3 spans 14 residues.

This clone was found a few times. This rearrangement joins TRBV27 to TRBJ2-1, with D maybe TRBD2 (6 bases). The germline CDR1 and CDR2 sequences are MNHEY and SMNVEV (reference sequence). The V gene lost 7 bases and the J gene lost 3 bases, with 16 bases spanning the gap. The CDR3 consists of 15 residues. The CDR3 DNA follows: TGTGCCAGCACCGAACGGGAGCCGGGCTACAATGAGCAGTTCTTC. It yields the protein CASTEREPGYNEQFF.

The chain combines TRBV5-5 with TRBJ2-7; 9 nucleotides agree with TRBD1. The ends lost 2 bases at V and 4 bases at J; junction bases unmatched: 4. CDR1 and CDR2 from the germline V gene are SGHKS and YYEKEE (reference sequence). The CDR3 is 14 amino acids. Here the CDR3 DNA reads TGTGCCAGCAGCTTTTGGACAGGGGAGTACGAGCAGTACTTC. This translates into CASSFWTGEYEQYF.